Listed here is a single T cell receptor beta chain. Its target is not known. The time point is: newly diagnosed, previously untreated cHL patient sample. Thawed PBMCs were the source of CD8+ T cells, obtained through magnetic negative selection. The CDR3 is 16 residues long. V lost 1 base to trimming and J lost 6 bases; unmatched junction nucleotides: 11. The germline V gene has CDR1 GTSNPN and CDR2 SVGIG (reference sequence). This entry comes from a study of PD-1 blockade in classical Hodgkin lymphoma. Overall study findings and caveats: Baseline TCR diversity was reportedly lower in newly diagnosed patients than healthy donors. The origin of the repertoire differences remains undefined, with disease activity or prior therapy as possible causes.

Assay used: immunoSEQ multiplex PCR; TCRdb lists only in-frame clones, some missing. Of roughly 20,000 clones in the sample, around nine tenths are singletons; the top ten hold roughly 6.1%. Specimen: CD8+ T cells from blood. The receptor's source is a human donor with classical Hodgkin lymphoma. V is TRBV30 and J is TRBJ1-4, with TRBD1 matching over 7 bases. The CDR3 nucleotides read TGTGCCTGGAGTGGGCGGACAGGAGCCTCTGATGAAAAACTGTTTTTT. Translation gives CAWSGRTGASDEKLFF.